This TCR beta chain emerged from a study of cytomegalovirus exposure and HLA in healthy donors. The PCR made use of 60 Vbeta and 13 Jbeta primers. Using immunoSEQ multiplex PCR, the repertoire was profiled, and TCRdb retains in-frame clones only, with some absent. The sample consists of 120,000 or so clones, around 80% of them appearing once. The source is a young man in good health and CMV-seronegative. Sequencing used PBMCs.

The CDR3 nucleotides read TGCGCCAGCAGCCGTGAACGGGGGTCCGGGGAGCTGTTTTTT. Its protein product is CASSRERGSGELFF. The chain recombines TRBV4-3 with TRBJ2-2; D may be TRBD2 (6 bases). V lost 4 bases and J 6 bases, leaving 12 bases between the germline ends. The CDR3 is 14 residues long. The germline V gene encodes CDR1 LGHNA and CDR2 YSLEER.